This T cell receptor beta chain was observed in a study of T cell responses to AZD1222 COVID-19 vaccine. Overall study findings and caveats: Donors were mostly white British, more females; clonal diversity possibly underestimated.

Of note for this clone: Its antigen is as yet unknown.

This CDR3 region has 16 residues. Germline V CDR1 and CDR2: SQVTM, ANQGSEA. V lost 2 bases and J 4 bases, leaving 19 bases between the germline ends. Assay used: immunoSEQ multiplex PCR; TCRdb lists only in-frame clones, some missing. The repertoire holds 120,000 to 150,000 clones, just over 90% seen once, with 1.5% to 2% in the top ten. The V call is TRBV29-1, the J call TRBJ2-3; perhaps TRBD2 as D (6 bases). This receptor was obtained from an adult in good health. Source: peripheral blood, taken on day 0 of AZD1222 vaccination. Here the CDR3 DNA reads TGCAGCGTTGAAAGGGGATTTGGGGGAGGAGCAGATACGCAGTATTTT. It codes for CSVERGFGGGADTQYF.